One sample yielded the 11 T cell receptor beta chains listed below, sequenced in a study of early stage breast cancer tumors. The repertoire was sequenced with immunoSEQ multiplex PCR; TCRdb's copy has only in-frame clones and lacks some. The sample has around 30,000 clones; over 70% are singletons. Source material: breast tumor tissue. These receptors all stem from a person under 45 with breast cancer.

The V and J genes are TRBV5-1 and TRBJ2-7, with 9 bases lining up with TRBD1. The CDR3 totals 14 residues. V was clipped by 3 bases and J by 3 bases; unmatched bases: 4. Germline assignment: CDR1 SGHRS and CDR2 YFSETQ. Here the CDR3 reads CASSWDRDLYEQYF. The CDR3 DNA follows: TGCGCCAGCAGCTGGGACAGGGACCTCTACGAGCAGTACTTC.

This clone was detected only a few times. The V call is TRBV4-1, the J call TRBJ2-2; the D gene is possibly TRBD1 (5 bases). Trimming shortened V by 5 bases and J by 5 bases, and 9 bases separated the two germline ends. Germline CDR1 and CDR2: MGHRA and YSYEKL. The CDR3 runs to 13 residues. CDR3 sequence (DNA): TGCGCCAGCAGCTTACCAGGGACCGGGGAGCTGTTTTTT. It translates to CASSLPGTGELFF.

The chain joins TRBV6-7 to TRBJ2-1, with D hard to call. TRBV6-7 is filed as an ORF, its function uncertain. With 4 bases removed from V and 6 bases from J, the gap between germline ends came to 19 bases. The CDR3 length is 16 residues. The CDR3 region is CASSLPGISPCNEQFF. DNA for the CDR3: TGTGCCAGCAGTTTGCCGGGCATAAGCCCCTGCAATGAGCAGTTCTTC.

This clone was picked up one time. The rearrangement joins TRBV5-1 to TRBJ2-3; D uncertain. V gave up 0 bases and J gave up 2 bases, with 7 bases separating them. The germline gives CDR1 SGHRS, CDR2 YFSETQ. The CDR3 contains 14 residues. CDR3 amino acids: CASSLGVNTDTQYF. The CDR3 coding sequence is TGCGCCAGCAGCTTGGGGGTTAACACAGATACGCAGTATTTT.

V and J are TRBV29-1 and TRBJ2-5; D remains ambiguous. The germline CDR1 and CDR2 sequences are SQVTM and ANQGSEA. Trimming pared 7 bases from V and 1 base from J, leaving 4 bases between. The CDR3 is 10 amino acids. The CDR3 loop reads CSGAQETQYF. DNA for the CDR3: TGCAGCGGAGCCCAAGAGACCCAGTACTTC.

This chain uses TRBV27 with TRBJ1-1, with 8 bases aligning to TRBD1. Unmatched junction bases numbered 10, after V lost 3 bases and J lost 1 base. Germline V CDR1 and CDR2: MNHEY, SMNVEV (reference sequence). The CDR3 is 17 residues long. This chain's CDR3 is CASSLRAGGIGNTEAFF. Here the CDR3 DNA reads TGTGCCAGCAGTTTGAGGGCAGGGGGCATTGGGAACACTGAAGCTTTCTTT.

The chain employs TRBV6-5 and TRBJ1-2, with 10 bases that match TRBD1. Germline V gives CDR1 MNHEY, CDR2 SVGAGI. J lost 4 bases, V lost 9 bases, and 8 bases had no gene match. The CDR3 has 14 amino acids. Written as DNA, the CDR3 is TGTGCCAGTGGGACAGGGGCCCTCCTCTATGGCTACACCTTC. Translating it yields CASGTGALLYGYTF.

The CDR3 loop is CASEGVGYTF. CDR3 coding DNA: TGTGCCAGCGAGGGAGTAGGCTACACCTTC. This chain joins TRBV6-6 and TRBJ1-2, with no clear D. The CDR3 extends over 10 amino acids. The V gene lost 8 bases and the J gene lost 8 bases, with 9 bases spanning the gap. From germline, CDR1 is MNHNY and CDR2 SVGAGI (reference sequence).

The chain uses TRBV2 and TRBJ2-7, with a possible D match to TRBD2 (5 bases). With 7 bases removed from V and 3 bases from J, the gap between germline ends came to 10 bases. This CDR3 has 12 residues. Germline V CDR1 and CDR2: SNHLY, FYNNEI. In DNA, the CDR3 is TGTGCCAGCATAAGTGGGAGCTACGAGCAGTACTTC. This sequence encodes CASISGSYEQYF.

The chain recombines TRBV18 with TRBJ2-1; D unclear. Trimming removed 8 bases from V and 0 bases from J, with 11 bases in between. CDR1 and CDR2 from the germline V gene are KGHSH and LQKENI. The CDR3 has 14 residues. CDR3 nucleotide sequence: TGTGCCAGCATACTGACGAGCTCCTACAATGAGCAGTTCTTC. This encodes CASILTSSYNEQFF.

There are a few counts of this clone. This chain links TRBV19 with TRBJ2-1; D possibly corresponds to TRBD2 (6 bases). V was clipped by 5 bases and J by 7 bases, with 12 bases between them. In germline, CDR1 is LNHDA, CDR2 SQIVND (reference sequence). The CDR3 spans 13 residues. For the CDR3, the DNA is TGTGCCAGTAGTTGGGGGGTGATGAATGAGCAGTTCTTC. This sequence encodes CASSWGVMNEQFF.